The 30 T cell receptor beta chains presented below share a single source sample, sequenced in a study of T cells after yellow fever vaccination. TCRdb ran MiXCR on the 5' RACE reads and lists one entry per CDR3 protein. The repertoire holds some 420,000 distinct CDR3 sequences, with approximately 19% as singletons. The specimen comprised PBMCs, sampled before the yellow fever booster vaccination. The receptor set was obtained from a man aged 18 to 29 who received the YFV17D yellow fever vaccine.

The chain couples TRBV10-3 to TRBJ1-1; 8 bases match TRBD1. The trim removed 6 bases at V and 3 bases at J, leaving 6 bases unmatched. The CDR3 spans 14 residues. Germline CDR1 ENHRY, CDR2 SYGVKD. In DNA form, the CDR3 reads TGTGCCATCAGCCAGGGGGCTGGGGACACTGAAGCTTTCTTT. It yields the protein CAISQGAGDTEAFF.

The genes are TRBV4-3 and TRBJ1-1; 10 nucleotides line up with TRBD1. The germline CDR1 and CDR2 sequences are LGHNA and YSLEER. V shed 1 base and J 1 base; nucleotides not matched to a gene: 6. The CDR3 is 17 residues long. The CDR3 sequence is CASSQVIRTGGNTEAFF. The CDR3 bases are TGCGCCAGCAGCCAAGTTATACGGACAGGGGGGAACACTGAAGCTTTCTTT.

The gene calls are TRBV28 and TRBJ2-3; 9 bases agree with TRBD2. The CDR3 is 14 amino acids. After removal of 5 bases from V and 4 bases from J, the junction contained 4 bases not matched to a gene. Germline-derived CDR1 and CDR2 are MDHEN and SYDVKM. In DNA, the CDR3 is TGTGCCAGCAGTGTAGCGGGAGCCTCAGATACGCAGTATTTT. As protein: CASSVAGASDTQYF.

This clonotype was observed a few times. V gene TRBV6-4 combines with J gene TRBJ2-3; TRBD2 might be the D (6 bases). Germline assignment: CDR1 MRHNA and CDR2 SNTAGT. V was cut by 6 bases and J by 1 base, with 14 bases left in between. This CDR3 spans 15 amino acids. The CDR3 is CASSPSRGGTDTQYF. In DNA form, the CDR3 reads TGTGCCAGCAGCCCGTCTCGCGGGGGCACAGATACGCAGTATTTT.

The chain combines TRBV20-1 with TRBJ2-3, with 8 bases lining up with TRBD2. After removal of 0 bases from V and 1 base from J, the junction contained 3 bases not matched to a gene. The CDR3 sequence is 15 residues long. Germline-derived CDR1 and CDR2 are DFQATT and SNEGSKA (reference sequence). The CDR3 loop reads CSARDEAGGTDTQYF. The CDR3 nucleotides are TGCAGTGCTAGAGATGAAGCGGGGGGCACAGATACGCAGTATTTT.

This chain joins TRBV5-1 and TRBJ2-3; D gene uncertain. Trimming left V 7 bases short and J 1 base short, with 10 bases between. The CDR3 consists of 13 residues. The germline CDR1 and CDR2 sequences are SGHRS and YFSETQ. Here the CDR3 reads CASFSTGTDTQYF. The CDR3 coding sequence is TGCGCCAGCTTTTCGACTGGCACAGATACGCAGTATTTT. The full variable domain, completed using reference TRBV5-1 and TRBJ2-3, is KAGVTQTPRYLIKTRGQQVTLSCSPISGHRSVSWYQQTPGQGLQFLFEYFSETQRNKGNFPGRFSGRQFSNSRSEMNVSTLELGDSALYLCASFSTGTDTQYFGPGTRLTVL.

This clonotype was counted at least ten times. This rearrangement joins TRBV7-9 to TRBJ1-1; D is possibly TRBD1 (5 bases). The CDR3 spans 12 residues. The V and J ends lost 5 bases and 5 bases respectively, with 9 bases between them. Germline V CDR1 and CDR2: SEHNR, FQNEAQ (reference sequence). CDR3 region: CASSRQGTEAFF. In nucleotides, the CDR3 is TGTGCCAGCAGCCGGCAGGGTACTGAAGCTTTCTTT.

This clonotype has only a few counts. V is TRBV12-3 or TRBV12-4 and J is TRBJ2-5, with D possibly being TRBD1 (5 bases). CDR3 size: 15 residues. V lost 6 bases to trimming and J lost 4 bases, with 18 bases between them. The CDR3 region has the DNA TGTGCCAGCAGGGCACGACAGAGCTCGGGAGAGACCCAGTACTTC. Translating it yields CASRARQSSGETQYF.

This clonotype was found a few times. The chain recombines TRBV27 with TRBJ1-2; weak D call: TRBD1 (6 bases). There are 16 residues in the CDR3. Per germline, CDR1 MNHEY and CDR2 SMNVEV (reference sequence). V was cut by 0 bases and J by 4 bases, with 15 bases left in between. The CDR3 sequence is CASSLSFTGQLYGYTF. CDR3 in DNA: TGTGCCAGCAGTTTATCTTTTACTGGACAGCTCTATGGCTACACCTTC.

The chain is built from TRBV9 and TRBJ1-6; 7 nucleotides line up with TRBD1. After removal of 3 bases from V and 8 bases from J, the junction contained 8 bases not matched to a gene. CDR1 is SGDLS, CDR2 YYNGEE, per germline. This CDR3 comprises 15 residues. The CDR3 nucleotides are TGTGCCAGCAGCGCCTACAGGGGTATTGATTCACCCCTCCACTTT. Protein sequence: CASSAYRGIDSPLHF.

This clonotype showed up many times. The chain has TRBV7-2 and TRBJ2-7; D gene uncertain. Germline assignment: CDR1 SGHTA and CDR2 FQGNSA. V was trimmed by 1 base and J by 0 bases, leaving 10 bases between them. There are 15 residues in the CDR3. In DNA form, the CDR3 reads TGTGCCAGCAGCTTAGGTGGTGGGATCTCCTACGAGCAGTACGTC. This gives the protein CASSLGGGISYEQYV.

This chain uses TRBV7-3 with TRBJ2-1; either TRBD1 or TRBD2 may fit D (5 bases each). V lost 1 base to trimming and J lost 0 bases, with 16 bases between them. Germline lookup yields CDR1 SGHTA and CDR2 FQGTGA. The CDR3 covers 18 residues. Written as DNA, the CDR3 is TGTGCCAGCAGCTTAAACGGGGCGGGCAGTGACTCCTACAATGAGCAGTTCTTC. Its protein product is CASSLNGAGSDSYNEQFF.

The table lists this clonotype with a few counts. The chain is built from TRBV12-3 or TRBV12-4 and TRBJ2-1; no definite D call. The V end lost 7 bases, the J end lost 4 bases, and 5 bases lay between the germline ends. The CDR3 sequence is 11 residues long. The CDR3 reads CASTTYNEQFF. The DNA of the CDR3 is TGTGCCAGCACCACGTACAATGAGCAGTTCTTC.

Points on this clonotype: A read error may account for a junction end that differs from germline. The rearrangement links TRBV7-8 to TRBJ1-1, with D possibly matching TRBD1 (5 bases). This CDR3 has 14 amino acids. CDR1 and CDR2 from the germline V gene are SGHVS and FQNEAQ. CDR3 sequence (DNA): TGTGCCAGCAGCTCTAGGGGTATGAAAACTGAAGCTTTCTTT. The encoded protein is CASSSRGMKTEAFF.

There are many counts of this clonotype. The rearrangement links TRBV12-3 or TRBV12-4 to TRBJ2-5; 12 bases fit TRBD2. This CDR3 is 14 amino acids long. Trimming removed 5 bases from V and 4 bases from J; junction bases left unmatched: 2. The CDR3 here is CASSPTSGRETQYF. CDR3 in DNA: TGTGCCAGCAGTCCGACTAGCGGGAGAGAGACCCAGTACTTC.

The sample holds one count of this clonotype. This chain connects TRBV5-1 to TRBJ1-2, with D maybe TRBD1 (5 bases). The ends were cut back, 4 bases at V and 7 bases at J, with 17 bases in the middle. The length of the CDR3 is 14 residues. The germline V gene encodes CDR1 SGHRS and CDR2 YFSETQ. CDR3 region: CASSRGPGGSGYTF. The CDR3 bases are TGCGCCAGCAGCAGGGGCCCAGGTGGAAGTGGCTACACCTTC.

The CDR3 DNA follows: TGTGCCAGCACCCCACGCCGGGATTCACCCCTCCACTTT. This encodes CASTPRRDSPLHF. The V and J genes are TRBV27 and TRBJ1-6; D gene uncertain. V was cut by 7 bases and J by 8 bases, with 12 bases left in between. This CDR3 region has 13 residues. Looked up from germline, CDR1 is MNHEY and CDR2 is SMNVEV (reference sequence).

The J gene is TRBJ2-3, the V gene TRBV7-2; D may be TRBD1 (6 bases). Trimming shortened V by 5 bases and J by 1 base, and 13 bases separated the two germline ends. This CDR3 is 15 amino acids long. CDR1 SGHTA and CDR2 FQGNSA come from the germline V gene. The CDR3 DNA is TGTGCCAGCAGCCAAGCAGGGGCTGGCACAGATACGCAGTATTTT. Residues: CASSQAGAGTDTQYF.

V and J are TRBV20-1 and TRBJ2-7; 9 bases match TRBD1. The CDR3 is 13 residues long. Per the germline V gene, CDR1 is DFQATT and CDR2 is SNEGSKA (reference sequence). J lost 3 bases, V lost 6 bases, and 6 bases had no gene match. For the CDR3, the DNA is TGCAGTGCAAGAACAGGGGGCGACTACGAGCAGTACGTC. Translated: CSARTGGDYEQYV.

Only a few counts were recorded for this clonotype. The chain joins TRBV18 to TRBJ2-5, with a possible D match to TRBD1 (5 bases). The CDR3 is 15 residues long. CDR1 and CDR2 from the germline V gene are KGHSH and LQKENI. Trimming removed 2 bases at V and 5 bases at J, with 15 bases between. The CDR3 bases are TGTGCCAGCTCACCATGGCAGGGCGATCCGGAGACCCAGTACTTC. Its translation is CASSPWQGDPETQYF.

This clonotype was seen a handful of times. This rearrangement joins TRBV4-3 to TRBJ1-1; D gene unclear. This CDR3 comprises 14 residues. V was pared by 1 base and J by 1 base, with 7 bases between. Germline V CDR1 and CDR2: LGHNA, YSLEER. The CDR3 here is CASSQGDPNTEAFF. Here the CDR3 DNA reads TGCGCCAGCAGCCAAGGGGATCCGAACACTGAAGCTTTCTTT.

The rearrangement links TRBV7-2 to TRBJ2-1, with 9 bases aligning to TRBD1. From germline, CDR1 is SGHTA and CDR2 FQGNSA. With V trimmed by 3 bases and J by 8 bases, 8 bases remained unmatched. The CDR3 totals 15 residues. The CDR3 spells CASSLGDRDFDEQFF. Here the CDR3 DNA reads TGTGCCAGCAGCTTGGGGGACAGGGATTTCGATGAGCAGTTCTTC.

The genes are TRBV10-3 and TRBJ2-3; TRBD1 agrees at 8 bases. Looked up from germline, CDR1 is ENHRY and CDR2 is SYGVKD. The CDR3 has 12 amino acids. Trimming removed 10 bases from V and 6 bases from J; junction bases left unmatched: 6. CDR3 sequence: CATRTGLDTQYF. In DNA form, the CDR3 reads TGTGCCACCCGGACAGGGTTGGATACGCAGTATTTT.

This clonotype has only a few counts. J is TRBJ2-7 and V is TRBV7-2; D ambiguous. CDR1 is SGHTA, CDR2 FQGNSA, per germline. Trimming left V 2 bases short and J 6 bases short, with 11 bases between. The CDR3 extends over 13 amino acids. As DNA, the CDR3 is TGTGCCAGCAGCTTATCCCAGCTCGTCGAGCAGTACTTC. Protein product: CASSLSQLVEQYF.

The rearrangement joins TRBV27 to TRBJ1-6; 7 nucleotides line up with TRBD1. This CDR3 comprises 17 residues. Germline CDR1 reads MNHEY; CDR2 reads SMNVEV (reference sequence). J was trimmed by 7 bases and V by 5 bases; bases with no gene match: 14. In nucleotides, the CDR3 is TGTGCCAGCAGTGTTTTGGGACAGCCGAACGCAAATTCACCCCTCCACTTT. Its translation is CASSVLGQPNANSPLHF.

The DNA of the CDR3 is TGTGCCAGCAGCGGAGGGTCGACCTTCTCTGGAAACACCATATATTTT. It yields the protein CASSGGSTFSGNTIYF. The V call is TRBV9, the J call TRBJ1-3; D unresolved. Trimming shortened V by 3 bases and J by 0 bases, and 13 bases separated the two germline ends. Germline V CDR1 and CDR2: SGDLS, YYNGEE. The CDR3 contains 16 residues.

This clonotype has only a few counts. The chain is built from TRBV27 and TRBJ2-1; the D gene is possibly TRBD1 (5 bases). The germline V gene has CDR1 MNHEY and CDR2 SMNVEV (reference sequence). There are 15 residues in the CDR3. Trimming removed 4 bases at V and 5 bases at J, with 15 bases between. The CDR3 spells CASSSLFRGHNEQFF. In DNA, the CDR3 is TGTGCCAGCAGTTCTCTCTTTAGGGGCCACAATGAGCAGTTCTTC.

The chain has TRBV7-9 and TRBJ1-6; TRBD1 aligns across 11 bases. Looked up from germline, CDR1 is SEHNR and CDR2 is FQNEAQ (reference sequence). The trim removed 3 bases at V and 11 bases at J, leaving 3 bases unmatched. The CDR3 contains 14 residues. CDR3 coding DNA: TGTGCCAGCAGCTTCCCGGGACAGGGGGCACCCCTCCACTTT. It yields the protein CASSFPGQGAPLHF. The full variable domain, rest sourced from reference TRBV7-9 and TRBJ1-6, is DTGVSQNPRHKITKRGQNVTFRCDPISEHNRLYWYRQTLGQGPEFLTYFQNEAQLEKSRLLSDRFSAERPKGSFSTLEIQRTEQGDSAMYLCASSFPGQGAPLHFGNGTRLTVT.

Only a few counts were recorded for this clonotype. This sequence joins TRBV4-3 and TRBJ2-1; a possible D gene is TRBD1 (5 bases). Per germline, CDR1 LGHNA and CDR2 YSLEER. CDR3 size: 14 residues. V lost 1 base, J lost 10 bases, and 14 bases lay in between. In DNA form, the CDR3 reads TGCGCCAGCAGCCAAGCAGTCGGCCCAGGGGAGCAGTTCTTC. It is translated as CASSQAVGPGEQFF.

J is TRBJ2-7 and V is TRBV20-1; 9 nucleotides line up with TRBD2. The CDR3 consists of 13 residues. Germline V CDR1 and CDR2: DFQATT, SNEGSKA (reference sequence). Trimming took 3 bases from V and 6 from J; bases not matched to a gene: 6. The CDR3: CSASLAGFVEQYF. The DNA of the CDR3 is TGCAGTGCTAGCCTAGCGGGGTTTGTCGAGCAGTACTTC.